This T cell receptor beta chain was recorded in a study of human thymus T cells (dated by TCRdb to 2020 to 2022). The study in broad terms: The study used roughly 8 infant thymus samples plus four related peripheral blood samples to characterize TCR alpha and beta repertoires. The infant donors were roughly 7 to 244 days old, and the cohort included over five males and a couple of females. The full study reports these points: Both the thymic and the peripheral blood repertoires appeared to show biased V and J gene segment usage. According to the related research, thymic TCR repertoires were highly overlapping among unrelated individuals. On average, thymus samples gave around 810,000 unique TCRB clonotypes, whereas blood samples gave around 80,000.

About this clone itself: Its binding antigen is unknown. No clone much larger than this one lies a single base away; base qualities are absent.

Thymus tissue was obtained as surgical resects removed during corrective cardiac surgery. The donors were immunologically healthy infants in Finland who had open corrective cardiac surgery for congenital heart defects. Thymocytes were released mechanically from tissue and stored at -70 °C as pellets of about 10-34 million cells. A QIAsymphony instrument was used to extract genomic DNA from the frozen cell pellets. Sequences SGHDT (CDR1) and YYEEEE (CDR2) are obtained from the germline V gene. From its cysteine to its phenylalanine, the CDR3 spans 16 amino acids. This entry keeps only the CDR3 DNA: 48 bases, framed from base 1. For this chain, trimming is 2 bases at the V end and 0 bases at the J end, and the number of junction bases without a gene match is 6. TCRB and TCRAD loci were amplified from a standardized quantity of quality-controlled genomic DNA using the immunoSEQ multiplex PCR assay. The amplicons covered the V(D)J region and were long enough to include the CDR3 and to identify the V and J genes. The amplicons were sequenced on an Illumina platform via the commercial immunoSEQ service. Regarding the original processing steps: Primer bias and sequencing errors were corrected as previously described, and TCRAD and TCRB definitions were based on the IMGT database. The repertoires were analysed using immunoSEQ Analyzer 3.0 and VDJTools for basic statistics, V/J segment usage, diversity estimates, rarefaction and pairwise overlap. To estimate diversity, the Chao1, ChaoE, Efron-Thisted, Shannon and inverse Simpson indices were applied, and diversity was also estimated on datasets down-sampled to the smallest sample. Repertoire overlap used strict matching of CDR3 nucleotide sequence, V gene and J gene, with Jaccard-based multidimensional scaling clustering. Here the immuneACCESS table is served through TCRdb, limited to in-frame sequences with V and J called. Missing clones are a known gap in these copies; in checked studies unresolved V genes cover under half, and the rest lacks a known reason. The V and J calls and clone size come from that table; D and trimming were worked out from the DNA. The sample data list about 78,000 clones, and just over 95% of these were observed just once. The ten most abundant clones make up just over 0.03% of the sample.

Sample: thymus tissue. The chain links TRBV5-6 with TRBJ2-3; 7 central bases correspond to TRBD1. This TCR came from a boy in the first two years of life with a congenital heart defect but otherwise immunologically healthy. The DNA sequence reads TGTGCCAGCAGCTTACACAGGGGTGCTAGCACAGATACGCAGTATTTT. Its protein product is CASSLHRGASTDTQYF. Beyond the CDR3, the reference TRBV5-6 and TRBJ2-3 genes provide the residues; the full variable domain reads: DAGVTQSPTHLIKTRGQQVTLRCSPKSGHDTVSWYQQALGQGPQFIFQYYEEEERQRGNFPDRFSGHQFPNYSSELNVNALLLGDSALYLCASSLHRGASTDTQYFGPGTRLTVL.